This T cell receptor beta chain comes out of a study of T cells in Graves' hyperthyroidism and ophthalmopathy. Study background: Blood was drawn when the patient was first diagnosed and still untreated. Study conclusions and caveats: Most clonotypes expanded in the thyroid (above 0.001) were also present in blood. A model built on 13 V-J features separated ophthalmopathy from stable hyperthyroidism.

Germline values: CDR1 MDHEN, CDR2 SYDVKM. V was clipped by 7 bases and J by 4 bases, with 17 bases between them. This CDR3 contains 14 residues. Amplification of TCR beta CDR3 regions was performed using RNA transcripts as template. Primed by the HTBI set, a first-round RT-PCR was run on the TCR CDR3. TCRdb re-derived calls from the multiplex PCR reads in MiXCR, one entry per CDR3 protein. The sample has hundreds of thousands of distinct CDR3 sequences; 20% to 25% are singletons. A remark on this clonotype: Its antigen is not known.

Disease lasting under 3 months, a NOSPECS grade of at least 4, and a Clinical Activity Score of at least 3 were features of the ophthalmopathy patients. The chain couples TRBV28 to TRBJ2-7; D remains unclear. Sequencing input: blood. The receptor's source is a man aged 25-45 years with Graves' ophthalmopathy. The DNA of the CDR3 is TGTGCCAGCACCATCCCGGGCGCCCCTTACGAGCAGTACTTC. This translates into CASTIPGAPYEQYF.